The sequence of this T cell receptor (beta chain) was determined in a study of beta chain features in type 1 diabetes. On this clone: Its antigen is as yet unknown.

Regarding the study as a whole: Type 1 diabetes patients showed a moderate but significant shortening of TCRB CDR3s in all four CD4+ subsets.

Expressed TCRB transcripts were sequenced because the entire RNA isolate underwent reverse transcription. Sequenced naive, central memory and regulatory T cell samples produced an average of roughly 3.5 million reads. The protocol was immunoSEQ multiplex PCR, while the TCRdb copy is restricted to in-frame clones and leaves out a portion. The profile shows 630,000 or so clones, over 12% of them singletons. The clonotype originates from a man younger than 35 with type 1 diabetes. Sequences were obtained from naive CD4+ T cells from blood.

CDR3 bases: TGTGCCAGCAGCGTACGAGCGGGAGAGGCTGAGCAGTTCTTC. Its translation is CASSVRAGEAEQFF. The chain joins TRBV9 to TRBJ2-1; 8 nucleotides match TRBD2. Germline trimming cut 1 base from V and 9 bases from J; bases unmatched to any gene: 6. Germline V gene data show CDR1 as SGDLS and CDR2 as YYNGEE. The CDR3 is 14 residues long.